This T cell receptor beta chain derives from a study of CD8+ T cells in alopecia areata listed by TCRdb under 2018. For context, the study as a whole: Treated patients were enrolled in an open-label pilot trial of oral tofacitinib, 5 to 10 mg twice daily, for moderate-to-severe alopecia areata. Patients received tofacitinib for 6 to 18 months and were then followed off drug for 6 months to check for delayed response and recurrence. Scalp clonality was compared across normal scalp (n=4), patchy alopecia areata scalp (n=8), and alopecia totalis/universalis scalp (n=8). The study used high-throughput TCRbeta sequencing to examine T cell clonal expansion in alopecia areata, in both the C3H/HeJ mouse model and human patients. TCRbeta CDR3 regions were amplified by immunoSEQ multiplex PCR using 35 Vbeta forward and 13 Jbeta reverse primers. RNA was obtained with the PAXgene miRNA kit for fixed scalp, the miRNeasy kit for PBMCs, and the RNeasy kit for mouse skin. For the treated patients, the SALT score, which quantifies what percentage of scalp surface area is affected, served as the measure of disease severity. Human TCRbeta sequencing covered scalp tissue and sorted CD4+ and CD8+ peripheral blood T cells from patchy and totalis/universalis alopecia areata patients and healthy controls. Tofacitinib-treated patients had biopsies at baseline and at 4 and 24 weeks of treatment, with a later scalp biopsy in several patients.

General conclusions and limits of the study: Unlike mouse skin, which is dominated by gammadelta T cells, normal human skin has resident alphabeta T cells that are also sequenced, and this complicates analysis of the scalp TCR repertoire. During tofacitinib treatment, many expanded lesional clones remained in scalp and blood, and this persistence may partly explain relapse after treatment is stopped. The treated cohort was small, with a single nonresponder, so links between baseline CD8+ expansion and response need larger studies. Compared with normal scalp, lesional scalp had higher clonality and more expanded CD8+ clones, particularly in alopecia totalis/universalis, a pattern that suggests antigenic drive. Shared TCR sequences between patients were less evident than in mice, which may be partly attributable to HLA diversity in the patient population. Tofacitinib significantly decreased scalp clonality and the number of expanded CD8+ clones among the top 100 scalp clones.

To prepare the library, the immunoSEQ multiplex PCR assay was applied. To provide template for TCR sequencing, every sample had RNA extracted and reverse transcribed into cDNA. First-strand cDNA was synthesized using SuperScript III with a 2:1 mix of oligo-dT and random hexamers. A synthetic immune receptor repertoire was used to gauge amplification bias, and whatever bias remained was removed computationally. Per the authors' processing: Raw reads were preprocessed to remove errors, and CDR3 was defined according to IMGT conventions as the region from the conserved cysteine to phenylalanine. Clonality was calculated as 1 minus Shannon entropy normalized by log2 of the number of productive unique TCRs. Scalp TCRbeta sequences were cross-referenced with sorted blood CD4 and CD8 repertoires so that the CD4 or CD8 identity of scalp clones could be inferred. TCRdb limited this immuneACCESS table to in-frame rearrangements with V and J called. A share of clones is missing; checked studies link under half to unresolved V genes, and the rest is unexplained. D and trimming come from the DNA, and the V and J calls and clone size come from that table. Within this sample are 180,000 or so clones, with about 61% of them counted one time only. The biggest ten clones account for about a sixth of the sample.

The label giving this sample's treatment or condition can be read as: oral pan-JAK inhibitor, 5-10 mg twice daily. Lesional scalp punch biopsies and peripheral blood were obtained from alopecia areata patients. PBMCs were isolated by density centrifugation and stained for CD3, CD4 and CD8, after which CD4+ and CD8+ T cells were sorted on a FACSAria. The germline V and J ends show losses of 6 bases and 7 bases respectively, and no gene match explains 5 bases of the junction. CDR3 length: 13 amino acids, cysteine to phenylalanine. Only the CDR3 DNA stays, 39 bases, in frame from base 1. Per the germline V gene, SQVTM is the CDR1 and ANQGSEA is the CDR2. This clone was detected once. It has no known antigen specificity. Base qualities are not recorded, but no much larger clone differs from it by a single base.

This receptor chain uses TRBV29-1 and TRBJ1-6; 8 middle bases align to TRBD1. The source of this sequence is a human donor with alopecia areata. Sample: CD4+ T cells sorted from blood, taken at approximately week 55, from a patient treated with tofacitinib. The encoded CDR3 is CSVGQGVNSPLHF. The nucleotide sequence is TGCAGCGTAGGACAGGGCGTGAATTCACCCCTCCACTTT. The full variable domain, with segments outside the CDR3 supplied by the reference TRBV29-1 and TRBJ1-6 proteins, appears as SAVISQKPSRDICQRGTSLTIQCQVDSQVTMMFWYRQQPGQSLTLIATANQGSEATYESGFVIDKFPISRPNLTFSTLTVSNMSPEDSSIYLCSVGQGVNSPLHFGNGTRLTVT.